The next 30 T cell receptor beta chains were all read from a single sample in a study of blood T cell repertoires in COVID-19. The protocol was immunoSEQ multiplex PCR, while the TCRdb copy is restricted to in-frame clones and leaves out a portion. The table lists about 200,000 clones, approximately 90% of them singletons. Sequencing was done on a sample of PBMCs or T cells enriched from blood (not recorded which). The receptors come from a young woman who had recovered from COVID-19.

V is TRBV18 and J is TRBJ1-5; D remains ambiguous. The CDR3 has 14 amino acids. The germline V and J ends were trimmed by 6 bases and 1 base, with 10 bases remaining between them. Looked up from germline, CDR1 is KGHSH and CDR2 is LQKENI. The chain's CDR3 is CASSPTESNQPQHF. CDR3 DNA sequence: TGTGCCAGCTCCCCTACAGAAAGCAATCAGCCCCAGCATTTT.

This chain joins TRBV9 and TRBJ1-1; TRBD1 aligns across 7 bases. The V gene end was trimmed by 1 base and the J gene end by 2 bases; junction bases not matched to a gene: 5. The CDR3 runs to 15 residues. The germline CDR1 and CDR2 sequences are SGDLS and YYNGEE. As DNA, the CDR3 is TGTGCCAGCAGCGTAACCGCAGGGGGAAACACTGAAGCTTTCTTT. The encoded protein is CASSVTAGGNTEAFF.

This chain links TRBV5-6 with TRBJ1-2, with unresolved D. This CDR3 has 15 amino acids. V was trimmed by 2 bases and J by 3 bases, leaving 14 bases between them. CDR1 and CDR2 from the germline V gene are SGHDT and YYEEEE. The CDR3 nucleotides are TGTGCCAGCAGCTTATTGAGGGCCACGCACTATGGCTACACCTTC. Translated, it gives CASSLLRATHYGYTF.

The chain recombines TRBV29-1 with TRBJ2-7; D might be TRBD1 (5 bases). Trimming took 6 bases from V and 5 from J, leaving 8 bases between them. CDR1 and CDR2 (germline): SQVTM, ANQGSEA. The CDR3 has 10 amino acids. The CDR3 DNA follows: TGCAGCGTCGGCAGGGACGAGCAGTACTTC. Amino acid sequence: CSVGRDEQYF.

This clone occurred once. V and J are TRBV2 and TRBJ1-2; no clear D. CDR1 is SNHLY, CDR2 FYNNEI, per germline. The V and J ends lost 3 bases and 2 bases respectively, with 13 bases between them. There are 15 residues in the CDR3. In DNA form, the CDR3 reads TGTGCCAGCAGTGACAGGATGTCGACGAACTATGGCTACACCTTC. Translated: CASSDRMSTNYGYTF. Full variable domain (remainder filled in from reference TRBV2 and TRBJ1-2): EPEVTQTPSHQVTQMGQEVILRCVPISNHLYFYWYRQILGQKVEFLVSFYNNEISEKSEIFDDQFSVERPDGSNFTLKIRSTKLEDSAMYFCASSDRMSTNYGYTFGSGTRLTVV.

This clone showed up just once. The chain couples TRBV7-2 to TRBJ1-2, with a possible D match to TRBD1 (6 bases). This CDR3 is 14 amino acids long. Trimming pared 0 bases from V and 8 bases from J, leaving 13 bases between. The germline gives CDR1 SGHTA, CDR2 FQGNSA. The CDR3 bases are TGTGCCAGCAGCTTAGCGAGTCAAGGGGGAGGCTACACCTTC. Translation gives CASSLASQGGGYTF.

J is TRBJ2-3 and V is TRBV11-2, with TRBD2 matching 8 bases. The CDR3 extends over 15 amino acids. Germline lookup yields CDR1 SGHAT and CDR2 FQNNGV. The V and J ends lost 3 bases and 1 base, in that order; junction bases with no gene match: 3. Here the CDR3 reads CASSLRRGGTDTQYF. As DNA, the CDR3 is TGTGCCAGCAGCTTGCGGCGGGGGGGCACAGATACGCAGTATTTT.

CDR3: CASRPSGGAYNEQFF. The CDR3, as DNA: TGTGCCAGCAGGCCTAGCGGAGGGGCCTACAATGAGCAGTTCTTC. V usage is TRBV7-9 and J usage is TRBJ2-1, with 7 bases lining up with TRBD2. CDR3 length equals 15 residues. V was pared by 6 bases and J by 2 bases, with 7 bases of the junction left unmatched. Germline assignment: CDR1 SEHNR and CDR2 FQNEAQ (reference sequence).

The rearrangement uses TRBV7-8 and TRBJ1-2; D gene ambiguous. Germline V gene lookup returns CDR1 SGHVS and CDR2 FQNEAQ. The length of the CDR3 is 17 residues. The V and J ends lost 2 bases and 4 bases respectively, with 20 bases between them. The CDR3 loop reads CASSLPPYVSTGYGYTF. CDR3 DNA sequence: TGTGCCAGCAGCTTACCTCCCTACGTTTCGACGGGCTATGGCTACACCTTC.

The rearrangement joins TRBV3-1 (or the pseudogene TRBV3-2) to TRBJ1-2, with 8 bases lining up with TRBD1. This CDR3 is 15 amino acids long. Trimming cost V 2 bases and J 5 bases; bases outside gene matches: 7. Germline CDR1 reads LGHDT; CDR2 reads YNNKEL (reference sequence). The CDR3 reads CASSQTGQGWYGYTF. DNA for the CDR3: TGTGCCAGCAGCCAAACCGGACAGGGATGGTATGGCTACACCTTC.

This clone has a single count. The gene calls are TRBV7-2 and TRBJ2-7, with 7 bases lining up with TRBD1. Germline V CDR1 and CDR2: SGHTA, FQGNSA. This CDR3 is built from 14 residues. The trim removed 3 bases at V and 2 bases at J, leaving 4 bases unmatched. This CDR3 reads CASSFTGAAYEQYF. CDR3 nucleotide sequence: TGTGCCAGCAGCTTTACAGGGGCAGCCTACGAGCAGTACTTC.

The chain links TRBV6-6 to TRBJ2-1, with a possible D match to TRBD2 (5 bases). CDR1 is MNHNY, CDR2 SVGAGI, per germline (reference sequence). The CDR3 consists of 13 residues. V lost 7 bases, J lost 6 bases, and 13 bases lay in between. Here the CDR3 DNA reads TGTGCCAGCACCCCCGGGATGACCAATGAGCAGTTCTTC. Protein sequence: CASTPGMTNEQFF.

V is TRBV14 and J is TRBJ2-7; D remains ambiguous. Trimming stripped 1 base from V and 6 bases from J, with 10 bases between. Per the germline V gene, CDR1 is SGHDN and CDR2 is FVKESK. The length of the CDR3 is 13 residues. The CDR3 reads CASSQALSREQYF. The CDR3 region has the DNA TGTGCCAGCAGCCAAGCTTTATCTCGCGAGCAGTACTTC.

This CDR3 reads CASSPTGQLNTEAFF. Here the CDR3 DNA reads TGTGCCAGCTCACCGACGGGACAGTTGAACACTGAAGCTTTCTTT. The J gene is TRBJ1-1, the V gene TRBV18; 7 bases match TRBD1. The CDR3 totals 15 residues. CDR1 is KGHSH and CDR2 is LQKENI in the germline V gene. The trim removed 3 bases at V and 0 bases at J, leaving 4 bases unmatched.

The table lists this clone with a few counts. The chain recombines TRBV6-2 or TRBV6-3 with TRBJ2-1; unclear D gene. Germline V gene data show CDR1 as MNHEY and CDR2 as SVGEGT. This CDR3 is built from 14 residues. Trimming cost V 4 bases and J 3 bases, with 10 bases left between them. The CDR3 DNA is TGTGCCAGCAGTTTTATGGCTGGCTACAATGAGCAGTTCTTC. Translating it yields CASSFMAGYNEQFF.

V gene TRBV9 combines with J gene TRBJ2-5; weak D call: TRBD2 (5 bases). Germline-derived CDR1 and CDR2 are SGDLS and YYNGEE. The ends were cut back, 2 bases at V and 0 bases at J, with 14 bases in the middle. The CDR3 contains 16 residues. The CDR3 DNA follows: TGTGCCAGCAGCGTGGGAGTGGTGAGGGACCAAGAGACCCAGTACTTC. Amino acid sequence: CASSVGVVRDQETQYF.

This chain links TRBV28 with TRBJ1-4; TRBD1 aligns across 7 bases. This CDR3 is 14 amino acids long. The V gene's germline CDR1 is MDHEN and CDR2 SYDVKM. The J segment lost 6 bases and the V segment lost 6 bases, leaving 7 bases of the junction unmatched. CDR3 sequence reads: CASSPGTADEKLFF. Here the CDR3 DNA reads TGTGCCAGCAGCCCCGGGACAGCGGATGAAAAACTGTTTTTT.

The rearrangement uses TRBV7-2 and TRBJ2-1, with TRBD1 matching over 7 bases. This CDR3 is 15 amino acids long. With V trimmed by 4 bases and J by 6 bases, 9 bases remained unmatched. In germline, CDR1 is SGHTA, CDR2 FQGNSA. CDR3 residues: CASSYMRDRANEQFF. Written as DNA, the CDR3 is TGTGCCAGCAGCTACATGAGGGACAGAGCCAATGAGCAGTTCTTC.

The J gene is TRBJ2-7, the V gene TRBV11-3; D is perhaps TRBD2 (5 bases). The CDR3 sequence is 11 residues long. Trimming shortened V by 3 bases and J by 5 bases, and 5 bases separated the two germline ends. Germline-derived CDR1 and CDR2 are SGHNT and YENEEA. The CDR3 is CASSFGDEQYF. Written as DNA, the CDR3 is TGTGCCAGCAGCTTCGGGGACGAGCAGTACTTC.

The chain's CDR3 is CASSYRIDSYGYTF. DNA for the CDR3: TGTGCCAGCAGTTACCGAATCGATAGTTATGGCTACACCTTC. The V and J genes are TRBV6-5 and TRBJ1-2; D not resolved. Germline values: CDR1 MNHEY, CDR2 SVGAGI. V gave up 2 bases and J gave up 5 bases, with 12 bases separating them. The CDR3 is made up of 14 amino acids.

The rearrangement links TRBV7-8 to TRBJ2-1; weak D call: TRBD2 (6 bases). The germline V gene encodes CDR1 SGHVS and CDR2 FQNEAQ. The length of the CDR3 is 14 residues. V dropped 4 bases and J dropped 3 bases, with 10 bases sitting between them. As DNA, the CDR3 is TGTGCCAGCAGCTCTCGCGGGATCTACAATGAGCAGTTCTTC. It is translated as CASSSRGIYNEQFF.

This clone was detected once. This sequence joins TRBV6-2 or TRBV6-3 and TRBJ2-7; 10 bases line up with TRBD2. Trimming cost V 0 bases and J 5 bases; bases outside gene matches: 7. The CDR3 covers 16 residues. CDR1 is MNHEY and CDR2 is SVGEGT in the germline V gene. For the CDR3, the DNA is TGTGCCAGCAGTTACTCCAGAGCGGGAGGGGCCCACGAGCAGTACTTC. Its protein product is CASSYSRAGGAHEQYF.

The genes are TRBV18 and TRBJ2-5; tentative D call: TRBD1 (6 bases). This CDR3 contains 14 residues. Trimming stripped 6 bases from V and 0 bases from J, with 11 bases between. Germline V gives CDR1 KGHSH, CDR2 LQKENI. The chain's CDR3 is CASSPGQNQETQYF. CDR3 coding DNA: TGTGCCAGCTCCCCCGGACAGAACCAAGAGACCCAGTACTTC.

The genes are TRBV7-9 and TRBJ2-6, with D maybe TRBD2 (6 bases). The CDR3 covers 15 residues. The V and J ends lost 4 bases and 2 bases respectively, with 9 bases between them. Looked up from germline, CDR1 is SEHNR and CDR2 is FQNEAQ (reference sequence). The CDR3 DNA reads as TGTGCCAGCAGCTCTCGGGAGACTGGGGCCAACGTCCTGACTTTC. Protein: CASSSRETGANVLTF.

The gene calls are TRBV2 and TRBJ1-3, with 9 bases matching TRBD1. The CDR3 is 14 residues long. Germline CDR1 SNHLY, CDR2 FYNNEI. V shed 5 bases and J 2 bases; nucleotides not matched to a gene: 1. CDR3 residues: CASSWDRAGNTIYF. For the CDR3, the DNA is TGTGCCAGCAGTTGGGACAGGGCTGGAAACACCATATATTTT. Combining the CDR3 with reference TRBV2 and TRBJ1-3 gives the whole variable domain EPEVTQTPSHQVTQMGQEVILRCVPISNHLYFYWYRQILGQKVEFLVSFYNNEISEKSEIFDDQFSVERPDGSNFTLKIRSTKLEDSAMYFCASSWDRAGNTIYFGEGSWLTVV.

The DNA for the CDR3 is TGTGCCAGCAGTTTAGGTGCGGGAGGCAGCACAGATACGCAGTATTTT. Translation: CASSLGAGGSTDTQYF. The chain combines TRBV27 with TRBJ2-3; 8 positions match TRBD2. CDR1 is MNHEY, CDR2 SMNVEV, per germline (reference sequence). The CDR3 contains 16 residues. Germline trimming cut 2 bases from V and 0 bases from J; bases unmatched to any gene: 4.

This chain links TRBV20-1 with TRBJ2-2; the match to TRBD2 covers 7 bases. The CDR3 length is 15 residues. With 3 bases clipped from V and 2 bases from J, the junction kept 6 bases outside the gene matches. The V gene's germline CDR1 is DFQATT and CDR2 SNEGSKA (reference sequence). CDR3 in DNA: TGCAGTGCTAGTATCCCTAGCGGAAACACCGGGGAGCTGTTTTTT. Encoded protein: CSASIPSGNTGELFF.

The CDR3 DNA is TGTGCCAGTAGTCGGGACAGGCGGAACACCGGGGAGCTGTTTTTT. This translates into CASSRDRRNTGELFF. The chain employs TRBV19 and TRBJ2-2; TRBD1 matches 8 bases. Germline CDR1 is LNHDA and CDR2 is SQIVND (reference sequence). V trimming: 5 bases; J trimming: 1 base; junction bases outside the gene matches: 3. The CDR3 loop spans 15 amino acids.

V is TRBV30 and J is TRBJ1-1, with TRBD1 matching 10 bases. The V and J ends lost 4 bases and 8 bases, in that order; junction bases with no gene match: 10. Germline V gives CDR1 GTSNPN, CDR2 SVGIG (reference sequence). The CDR3 has 14 amino acids. CDR3 bases: TGTGCCTGGAAGTACCGGGACAGGGGCTCGGAAGCTTTCTTT. The encoded protein is CAWKYRDRGSEAFF.

The chain joins TRBV4-3 to TRBJ2-2; weak D call: TRBD1 (7 bases). Germline lookup yields CDR1 LGHNA and CDR2 YSLEER. V was clipped by 1 base and J by 5 bases, with 11 bases between them. The CDR3 runs 15 residues. CDR3 nucleotide sequence: TGCGCCAGCAGCCAAGGGAGGGGGCGTACCGGGGAGCTGTTTTTT. It encodes CASSQGRGRTGELFF.